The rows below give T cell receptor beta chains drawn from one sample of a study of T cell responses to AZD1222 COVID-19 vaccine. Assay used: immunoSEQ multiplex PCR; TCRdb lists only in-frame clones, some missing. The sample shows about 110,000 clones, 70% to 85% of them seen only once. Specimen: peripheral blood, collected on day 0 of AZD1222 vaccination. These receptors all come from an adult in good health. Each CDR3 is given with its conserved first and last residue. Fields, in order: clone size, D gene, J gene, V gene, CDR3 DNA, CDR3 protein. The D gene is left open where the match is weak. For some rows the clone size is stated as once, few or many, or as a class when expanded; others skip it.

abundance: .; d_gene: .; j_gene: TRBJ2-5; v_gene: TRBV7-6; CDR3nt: TGTGCCAGCAGCTTAGCGTACCAAGAGACCCAGTACTTC; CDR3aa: CASSLAYQETQYF
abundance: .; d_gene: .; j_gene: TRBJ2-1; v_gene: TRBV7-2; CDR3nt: TGTGCCAGCAGCTTGTTCGGGTCCTACAATGAGCAGTTCTTC; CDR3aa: CASSLFGSYNEQFF
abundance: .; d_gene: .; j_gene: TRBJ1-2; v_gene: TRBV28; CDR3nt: TGTGCCAGTCGACCCTCTATCCTCCTCATAAGGAACTATGGCTACACCTTC; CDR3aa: CASRPSILLIRNYGYTF
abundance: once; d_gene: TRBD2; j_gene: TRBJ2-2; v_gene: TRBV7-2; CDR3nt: TGTGCCAGCAGCCCGAGACTAGCGGGGCTGGGGGAGCTGTTTTTT; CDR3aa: CASSPRLAGLGELFF
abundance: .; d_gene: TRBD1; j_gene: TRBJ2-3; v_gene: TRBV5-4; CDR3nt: TGTGCCAGCAGCTTGGGAAGGACAGGGAGCACAGATACGCAGTATTTT; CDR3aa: CASSLGRTGSTDTQYF
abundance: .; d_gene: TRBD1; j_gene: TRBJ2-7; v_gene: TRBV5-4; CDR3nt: TGTGCCAGCCGGGGACAGGGCTACGAGCAGTACTTC; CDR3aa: CASRGQGYEQYF
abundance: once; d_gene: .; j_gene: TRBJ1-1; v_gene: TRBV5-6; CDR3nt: TGTGCCAGCAGCTTAAAAGCGAACACTGAAGCTTTCTTT; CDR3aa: CASSLKANTEAFF
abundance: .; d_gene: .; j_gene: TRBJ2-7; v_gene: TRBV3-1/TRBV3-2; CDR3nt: TGTGCCAGCAGCCCCTCGCCATGGGAGCAGTACTTC; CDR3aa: CASSPSPWEQYF
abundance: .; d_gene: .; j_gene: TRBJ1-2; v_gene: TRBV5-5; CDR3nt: TGTGCCAGCAGCCTGGGGAGGGGGACTATTTCGGGTGGCTACACCTTC; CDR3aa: CASSLGRGTISGGYTF
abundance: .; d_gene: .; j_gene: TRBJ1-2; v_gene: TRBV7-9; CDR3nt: TGTGCCTTACCCGGGGGACGAGCTAACTATGGCTACACCTTC; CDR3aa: CALPGGRANYGYTF
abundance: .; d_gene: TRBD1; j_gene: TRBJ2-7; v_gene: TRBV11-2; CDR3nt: TGTGCCAGCAGCGTGGGACAGGGGGGCTACGAGCAGTACTTC; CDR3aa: CASSVGQGGYEQYF
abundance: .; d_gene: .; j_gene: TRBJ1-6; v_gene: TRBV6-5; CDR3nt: TGTGCCAGCAGTTACAACCTTCATACTTCACCCCTCCACTTT; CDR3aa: CASSYNLHTSPLHF
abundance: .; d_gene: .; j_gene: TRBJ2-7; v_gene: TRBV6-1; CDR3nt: TGTGCCAGCAGTGAAGCGGGCGGCGCCTACTACGAGCAGTACTTC; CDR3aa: CASSEAGGAYYEQYF
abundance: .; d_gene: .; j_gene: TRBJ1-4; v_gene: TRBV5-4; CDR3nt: TGTGCCAGGGAAAAACTGTTTTTT; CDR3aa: CAREKLFF
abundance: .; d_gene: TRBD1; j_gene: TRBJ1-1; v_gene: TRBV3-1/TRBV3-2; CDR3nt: TGTGCCAGCAGCCATAGGACAGGGGGTTGGGGTGAAGCTTTCTTT; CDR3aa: CASSHRTGGWGEAFF
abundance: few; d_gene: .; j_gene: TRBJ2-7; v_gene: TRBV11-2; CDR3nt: TGTGCCAGCAGCCAGACTAGTGGCGCACCGGGCGAGCAGTACTTC; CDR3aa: CASSQTSGAPGEQYF
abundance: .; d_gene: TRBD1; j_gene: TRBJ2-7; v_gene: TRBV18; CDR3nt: TGTGCCAGCTCCCTCGGGACAGTTTTCGACGAGCAGTACTTC; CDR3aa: CASSLGTVFDEQYF
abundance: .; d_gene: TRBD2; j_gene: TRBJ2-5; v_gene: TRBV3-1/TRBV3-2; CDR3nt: TGTGCCACCGGCCCTAGCGGAGGAGAGACCCAGTACTTC; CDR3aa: CATGPSGGETQYF
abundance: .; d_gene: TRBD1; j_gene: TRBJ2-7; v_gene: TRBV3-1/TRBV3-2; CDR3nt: TGTGCCAGCAGCCAGGGGACAGTGTCCTACGAGCAGTACTTC; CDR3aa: CASSQGTVSYEQYF
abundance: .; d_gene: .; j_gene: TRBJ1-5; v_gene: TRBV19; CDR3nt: TGTGCCAGTAGTTTGGGTCAGTTTAGCAATCAGCCCCAGCATTTT; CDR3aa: CASSLGQFSNQPQHF
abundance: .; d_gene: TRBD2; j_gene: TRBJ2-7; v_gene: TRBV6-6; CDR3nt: TGTGCCAGCAGATATTCGGGGGGGTCCTACGAGCAGTACTTC; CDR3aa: CASRYSGGSYEQYF
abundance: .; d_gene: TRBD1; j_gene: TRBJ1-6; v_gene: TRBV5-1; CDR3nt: TGCGCCAGCCGACAGGGCGAGGCATTGAGCTCCTATAATTCACCCCTCCACTTT; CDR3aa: CASRQGEALSSYNSPLHF
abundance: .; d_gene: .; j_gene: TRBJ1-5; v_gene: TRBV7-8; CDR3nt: TGTGCCAGCAGCTTACGGCCGGGGAAATCCGCCACAAATCAGCCCCAGCATTTT; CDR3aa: CASSLRPGKSATNQPQHF
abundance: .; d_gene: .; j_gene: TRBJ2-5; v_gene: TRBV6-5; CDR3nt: TGTGCCAGTCACAGACACGGAGGGGAGACCCAGTACTTC; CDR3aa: CASHRHGGETQYF
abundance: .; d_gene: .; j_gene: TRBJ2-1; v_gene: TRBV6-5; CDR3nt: TGTGCCAGCAGTTACACGACAGGTCTCAATGAGCAGTTCTTC; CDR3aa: CASSYTTGLNEQFF
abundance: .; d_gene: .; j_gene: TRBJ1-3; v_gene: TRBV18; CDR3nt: TGTGCCAGCTCACCAACACAGGGCAGAGCTGGAAACACCATATATTTT; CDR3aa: CASSPTQGRAGNTIYF
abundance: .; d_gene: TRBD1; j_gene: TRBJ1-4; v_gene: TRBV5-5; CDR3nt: TGTGCCAGCAGCCCCTACAGGGGCACTAATGAAAAACTGTTTTTT; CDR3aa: CASSPYRGTNEKLFF
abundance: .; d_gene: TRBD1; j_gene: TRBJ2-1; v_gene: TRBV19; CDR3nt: TGTGCCAGTAGTCCCAGACAGGGTAAAGGAATGAATGAGCAGTTCTTC; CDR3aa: CASSPRQGKGMNEQFF
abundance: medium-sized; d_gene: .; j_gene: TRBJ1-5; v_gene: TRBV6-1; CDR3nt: TGTGCCAGCAGTCAAGCGGCTGGGAGCGGCAATCAGCCCCAGCATTTT; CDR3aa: CASSQAAGSGNQPQHF
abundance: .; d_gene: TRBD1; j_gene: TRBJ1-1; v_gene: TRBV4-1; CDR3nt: TGCGCCAGCAGCCATCGGGACAGCTACACTGAAGCTTTCTTT; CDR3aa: CASSHRDSYTEAFF
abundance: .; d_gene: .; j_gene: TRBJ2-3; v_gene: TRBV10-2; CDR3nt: TGCGCCAGCAGGTCCCTGAGGGCCTACACAGATACGCAGTATTTT; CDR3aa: CASRSLRAYTDTQYF
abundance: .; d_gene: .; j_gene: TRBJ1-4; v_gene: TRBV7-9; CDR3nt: TGTGCCAGCAGCCCCGGGCGACAGGCAAATGAAAAACTGTTTTTT; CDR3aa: CASSPGRQANEKLFF
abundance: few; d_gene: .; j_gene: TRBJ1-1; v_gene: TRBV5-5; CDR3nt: TGTGCCAGCAGCTTGGGGGCCAGGGGCGAAGAAGCTTTCTTT; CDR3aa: CASSLGARGEEAFF
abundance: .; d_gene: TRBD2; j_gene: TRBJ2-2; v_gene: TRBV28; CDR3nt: TGTGCCAGCAGTTTAACTAGCGTACGGACCGGGGAGCTGTTTTTT; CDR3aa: CASSLTSVRTGELFF
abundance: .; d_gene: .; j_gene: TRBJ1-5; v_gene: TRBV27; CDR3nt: TGTGCCAGCAGTCCCCTGGGACTTGTGGGGGGGGATAGCAATCAGCCCCAGCATTTT; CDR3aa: CASSPLGLVGGDSNQPQHF
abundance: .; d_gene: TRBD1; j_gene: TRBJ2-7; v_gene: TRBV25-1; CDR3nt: TGTGCCAGCTGCGGATGGGACAGCACCTACGAGCAGTACTTC; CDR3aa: CASCGWDSTYEQYF
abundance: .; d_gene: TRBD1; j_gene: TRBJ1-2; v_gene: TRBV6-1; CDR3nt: TGTGCCAGCAGTGAACTGGGACAGGGGATTAGCTACACCTTC; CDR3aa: CASSELGQGISYTF
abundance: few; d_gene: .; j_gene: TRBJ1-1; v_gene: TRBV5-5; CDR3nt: TGTGCCAGCAGCCCCAGGGATTCGAACACTGAAGCTTTCTTT; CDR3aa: CASSPRDSNTEAFF
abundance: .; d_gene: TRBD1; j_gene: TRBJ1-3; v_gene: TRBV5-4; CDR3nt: TGTGCCAGCAGCTTGGCTGCGGACAGGGGGAGGAACACCATATATTTT; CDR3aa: CASSLAADRGRNTIYF
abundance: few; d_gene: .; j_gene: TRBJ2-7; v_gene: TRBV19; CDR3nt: TGTGCCAGTAGTCCGTGGAGGGCCTCAGGAAACGAGCAGTACTTC; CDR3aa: CASSPWRASGNEQYF
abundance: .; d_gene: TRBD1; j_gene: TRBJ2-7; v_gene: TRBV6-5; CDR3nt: TGTGCCAGCAGTAAACAGGGGGCTAGCTACGAGCAGTACTTC; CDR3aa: CASSKQGASYEQYF
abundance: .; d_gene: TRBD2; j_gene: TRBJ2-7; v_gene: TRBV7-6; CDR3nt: TGTGCCAGCAGCCTCGGACTAGCGGGAGGCTCCTACGAGCAGTACTTC; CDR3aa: CASSLGLAGGSYEQYF
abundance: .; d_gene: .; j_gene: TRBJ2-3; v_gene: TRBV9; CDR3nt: TGTGCCAGCACCTTTTTGGACCAGCTAAATACGCAGTATTTT; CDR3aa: CASTFLDQLNTQYF
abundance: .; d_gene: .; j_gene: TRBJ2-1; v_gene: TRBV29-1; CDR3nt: TGCAGCGTTGTTGGGGGGACCAAAACCCTCGGGGAGCAGTTCTTC; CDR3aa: CSVVGGTKTLGEQFF
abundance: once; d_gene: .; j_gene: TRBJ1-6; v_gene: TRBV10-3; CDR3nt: TGTGCCATCAGTGAGACGAGAAACACGGGGTATAATTCACCCCTCCACTTT; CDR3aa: CAISETRNTGYNSPLHF
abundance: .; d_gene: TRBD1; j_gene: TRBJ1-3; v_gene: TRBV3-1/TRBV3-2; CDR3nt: TGTGCCAGCAGCCAAGATAGGAGGGGGCTCGGGGACACCATATATTTT; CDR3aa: CASSQDRRGLGDTIYF
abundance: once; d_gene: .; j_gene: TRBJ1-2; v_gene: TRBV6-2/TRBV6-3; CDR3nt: TGTGCCAGCACCCCACCGGCAGCCAACTATGGCTACACCTTC; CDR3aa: CASTPPAANYGYTF